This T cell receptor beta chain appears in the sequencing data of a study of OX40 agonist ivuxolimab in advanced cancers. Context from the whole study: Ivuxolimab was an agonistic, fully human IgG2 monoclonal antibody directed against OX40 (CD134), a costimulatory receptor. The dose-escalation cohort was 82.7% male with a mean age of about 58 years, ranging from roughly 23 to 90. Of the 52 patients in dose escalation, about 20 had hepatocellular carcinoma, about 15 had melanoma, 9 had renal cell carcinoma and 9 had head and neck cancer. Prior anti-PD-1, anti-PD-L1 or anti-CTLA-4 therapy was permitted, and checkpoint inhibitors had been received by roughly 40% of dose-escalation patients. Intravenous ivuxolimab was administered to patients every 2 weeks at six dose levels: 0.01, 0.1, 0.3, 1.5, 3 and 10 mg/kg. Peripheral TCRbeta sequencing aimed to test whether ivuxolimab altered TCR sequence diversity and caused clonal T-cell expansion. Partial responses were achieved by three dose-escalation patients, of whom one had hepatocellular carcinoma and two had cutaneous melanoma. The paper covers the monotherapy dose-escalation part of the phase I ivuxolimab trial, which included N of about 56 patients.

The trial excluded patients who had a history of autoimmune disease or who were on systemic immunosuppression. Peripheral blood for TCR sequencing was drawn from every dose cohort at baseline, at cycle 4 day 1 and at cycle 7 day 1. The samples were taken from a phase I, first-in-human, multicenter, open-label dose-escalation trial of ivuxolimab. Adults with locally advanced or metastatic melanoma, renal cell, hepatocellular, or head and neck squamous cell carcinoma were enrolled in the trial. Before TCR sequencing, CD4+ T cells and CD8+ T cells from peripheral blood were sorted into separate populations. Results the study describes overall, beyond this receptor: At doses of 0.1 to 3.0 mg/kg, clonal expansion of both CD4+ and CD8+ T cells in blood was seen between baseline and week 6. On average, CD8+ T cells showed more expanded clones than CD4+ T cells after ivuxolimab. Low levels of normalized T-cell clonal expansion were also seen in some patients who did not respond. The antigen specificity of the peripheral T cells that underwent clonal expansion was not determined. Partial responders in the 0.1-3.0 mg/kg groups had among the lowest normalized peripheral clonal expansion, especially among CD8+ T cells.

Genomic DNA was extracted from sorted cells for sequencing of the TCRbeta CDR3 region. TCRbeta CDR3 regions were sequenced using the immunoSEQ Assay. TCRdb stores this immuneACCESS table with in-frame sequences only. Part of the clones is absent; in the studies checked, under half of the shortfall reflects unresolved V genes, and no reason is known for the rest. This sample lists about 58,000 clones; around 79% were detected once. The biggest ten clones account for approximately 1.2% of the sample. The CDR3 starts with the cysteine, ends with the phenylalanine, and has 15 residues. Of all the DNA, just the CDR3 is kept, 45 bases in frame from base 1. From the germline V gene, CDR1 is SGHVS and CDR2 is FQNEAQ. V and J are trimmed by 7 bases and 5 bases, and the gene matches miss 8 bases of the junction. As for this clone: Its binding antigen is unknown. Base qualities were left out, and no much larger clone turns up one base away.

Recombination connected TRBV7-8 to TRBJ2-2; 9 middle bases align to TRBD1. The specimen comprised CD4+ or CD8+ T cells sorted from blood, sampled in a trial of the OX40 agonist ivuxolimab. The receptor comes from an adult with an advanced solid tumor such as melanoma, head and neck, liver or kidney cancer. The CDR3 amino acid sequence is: CASNRRQGGTGELFF. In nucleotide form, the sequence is TGTGCCAGCAATAGACGACAGGGGGGGACCGGGGAGCTGTTTTTT.